This T cell receptor (beta chain) was profiled in a study of T-cell reconstitution after alpha-beta-depleted transplantation in children. Study results and caveats: Reports say that about two months after transplant, the alpha-beta T cells came out of several hundred graft clones that had expanded.

The length of the CDR3 is 14 residues. Germline CDR1 GTSNPN, CDR2 SVGIG (reference sequence). V was trimmed by 3 bases and J by 4 bases, leaving 13 bases between them. Points on this clonotype: Its matching antigen is unknown.

Unique molecular identifiers featured in how the TCRbeta library was prepared. TCRdb analysed the PCR reads with MiXCR anew, one entry per CDR3 protein. The data contain thousands of distinct CDR3 sequences, approximately 19% of them seen just once; the ten biggest clones take up around half. The sequences come from PBMCs, mostly from graft donor cells, collected 180 days after TCRalphabeta/CD19-depleted stem cell transplant. The TCR was taken from a male patient between 2 and 10 years old who had a stem cell transplant for acute lymphoblastic leukemia, so the T cells may come from the graft donor. This sequence joins TRBV30 and TRBJ1-5; D unclear. This chain's CDR3 is CAWSRELGNQPQHF. CDR3 coding DNA: TGTGCCTGGAGCCGGGAGTTAGGGAATCAGCCCCAGCATTTT.